This T cell receptor (beta chain) was profiled in a study of blood T cell repertoires in COVID-19. This clone was observed once. CDR1 and CDR2 (germline): SGDLS, YYNGEE. J gave up 5 bases and V 2 bases, and 6 bases lay outside the gene matches. The CDR3 contains 15 residues. Sequencing used immunoSEQ multiplex PCR; TCRdb keeps in-frame clones, though not all of them. The table has around 250,000 clones, roughly 91% seen once. The sample was PBMCs or T cells enriched from blood (not recorded which). This TCR derives from a woman aged 25 to 39 who had recovered from COVID-19. The chain employs TRBV9 and TRBJ2-2; 7 bases fit TRBD1. CDR3 protein: CASSVGGQKTGELFF. CDR3 in DNA: TGTGCCAGCAGCGTTGGGGGACAGAAGACCGGGGAGCTGTTTTTT.